This T cell receptor beta chain was recovered during a study of esophageal squamous cell carcinoma under preoperative chemotherapy. This clonotype occurred many times. As for time point: after preoperative PTX-NDP chemotherapy. Germline-derived CDR1 and CDR2 are MNHEY and SMNVEV (reference sequence). The V end was cut by 2 bases, the J end by 1 base, with 17 bases between. The CDR3 spans 18 residues. Each CDR3 protein is one row after TCRdb ran MiXCR on the PCR reads. The sample lists 9,000 to 13,000 distinct CDR3 sequences; over 55% were seen once. The rearrangement links TRBV27 to TRBJ2-2; weak D call: TRBD2 (5 bases). This specimen was taken from a patient given preoperative chemotherapy. The TCR sequence derives from a human donor with esophageal squamous cell carcinoma. The donor label of this sample is uncertain. The CDR3 DNA reads as TGTGCCAGCAGTTTACCTAGCTCTGCCCGAAAGAACACCGGGGAGCTGTTTTTT. This sequence encodes CASSLPSSARKNTGELFF.